The 18 T cell receptor beta chains below all came from one sample that was sequenced in a study of blood T cell repertoires in COVID-19. Some clones are missing from TCRdb's copy, which holds only in-frame ones; the method was immunoSEQ multiplex PCR. The profile shows over 50,000 clones, around 88% of them singletons. Sequenced input: peripheral blood. Source of these receptors: a human donor in a cohort sampled during active COVID-19.

The chain recombines TRBV7-2 with TRBJ1-5; 7 nucleotides match TRBD1. The V and J ends lost 0 bases and 6 bases, in that order; junction bases with no gene match: 5. The CDR3 has 15 amino acids. Looked up from germline, CDR1 is SGHTA and CDR2 is FQGNSA. Written as DNA, the CDR3 is TGTGCCAGCAGCTTAGCGGCAGGGGGAGGTCAGCCCCAGCATTTT. Amino acids: CASSLAAGGGQPQHF.

This clone occurred a few times. The genes are TRBV4-1 and TRBJ1-4; unclear D gene. Per germline, CDR1 MGHRA and CDR2 YSYEKL. The V gene lost 4 bases and the J gene lost 0 bases, with 15 bases spanning the gap. The CDR3 sequence is 17 residues long. For the CDR3, the DNA is TGCGCCAGCAGCCCCCTACCTACAGCCTCAACTAATGAAAAACTGTTTTTT. This sequence encodes CASSPLPTASTNEKLFF.

The chain recombines TRBV4-3 with TRBJ2-3; D unclear. This CDR3 has 15 amino acids. Germline V gene lookup returns CDR1 LGHNA and CDR2 YSLEER. V dropped 1 base and J dropped 3 bases, with 11 bases sitting between them. The CDR3 region is CASSQGPQVTDTQYF. The DNA of the CDR3 is TGCGCCAGCAGCCAAGGTCCTCAGGTAACAGATACGCAGTATTTT.

The chain joins TRBV24-1 to TRBJ2-2; 9 nucleotides line up with TRBD2. This CDR3 spans 16 amino acids. J gave up 6 bases and V 1 base, and 5 bases lay outside the gene matches. The germline CDR1 and CDR2 sequences are KGHDR and SFDVKD. The CDR3 bases are TGTGCCACCAGTGATTTTAGCGGGAGTAGGGCCGGGGAGCTGTTTTTT. It encodes CATSDFSGSRAGELFF.

V is TRBV12-3 or TRBV12-4 and J is TRBJ1-1; D might be TRBD1 (5 bases). Trimming removed 5 bases at V and 5 bases at J, with 12 bases between. The CDR3 consists of 13 residues. Here the CDR3 reads CASSKTEVTEAFF. The CDR3 DNA sequence: TGTGCCAGCAGTAAGACAGAGGTTACTGAAGCTTTCTTT.

The chain carries TRBV12-3 or TRBV12-4 and TRBJ1-3; unclear D gene. V shed 6 bases and J shed 3 bases, with 9 bases lying between them. The CDR3 length is 13 residues. The CDR3 region is CASRWTGGNTIYF. The CDR3, as DNA: TGTGCCAGCAGGTGGACTGGTGGAAACACCATATATTTT.

V is TRBV27 and J is TRBJ2-3; 11 nucleotides match TRBD2. The V segment lost 7 bases and the J segment 1 base; nucleotides outside the gene matches: 4. Per germline, CDR1 MNHEY and CDR2 SMNVEV (reference sequence). The length of the CDR3 is 15 residues. The CDR3: CASNLAGGRTDTQYF. Written as DNA, the CDR3 is TGTGCCAGCAACCTAGCGGGAGGACGCACAGATACGCAGTATTTT.

This clone occurred a few times. The chain employs TRBV27 and TRBJ1-2; D is ambiguous. Germline V gene sequence: CDR1 MNHEY, CDR2 SMNVEV (reference sequence). The V gene lost 3 bases and the J gene lost 5 bases, with 10 bases spanning the gap. The CDR3 is 13 residues long. The CDR3 spells CASSFMNFYGYTF. The CDR3 DNA reads TGTGCCAGCAGTTTTATGAACTTTTATGGCTACACCTTC.

The CDR3 loop is CSASSGTNRNTEAFF. The CDR3, as DNA: TGCAGTGCTAGTTCGGGGACAAATAGGAACACTGAAGCTTTCTTT. The rearrangement links TRBV20-1 to TRBJ1-1, with D perhaps matching TRBD1 (6 bases). Deletions cut 3 bases from V and 1 base from J, with 15 bases between. The CDR3 is 15 residues long. The germline V gene has CDR1 DFQATT and CDR2 SNEGSKA (reference sequence).

As DNA, the CDR3 is TGTGCCAGCAGGTTTAGCGGCTCCCCCGATACGCAGTATTTT. It specifies CASRFSGSPDTQYF. The chain couples TRBV7-9 to TRBJ2-3; D might be TRBD2 (6 bases). This CDR3 is 14 amino acids long. Germline V lookup: CDR1 SEHNR, CDR2 FQNEAQ (reference sequence). The V end was cut by 6 bases, the J end by 6 bases, with 16 bases between.

The chain links TRBV28 to TRBJ2-7; 12 nucleotides agree with TRBD1. Germline V gene sequence: CDR1 MDHEN, CDR2 SYDVKM. The CDR3 loop spans 14 amino acids. After removal of 3 bases from V and 7 bases from J, the junction contained 4 bases not matched to a gene. CDR3 nucleotide sequence: TGTGCCAGCAGTTTCGGGACAGGGGGCCTAGAGCAGTACTTC. It translates to CASSFGTGGLEQYF.

CDR3: CASSGDRGATNEKLFF. For the CDR3, the DNA is TGTGCCAGCAGTGGGGACAGGGGAGCAACTAATGAAAAACTGTTTTTT. The V and J genes are TRBV6-6 and TRBJ1-4; 10 nucleotides match TRBD1. This CDR3 contains 16 residues. Germline-derived CDR1 and CDR2 are MNHNY and SVGAGI (reference sequence). J gave up 0 bases and V 5 bases, and 3 bases lay outside the gene matches.

The rearrangement joins TRBV7-8 to TRBJ1-5, with unresolved D. CDR3 length: 16 residues. V shed 1 base and J shed 0 bases, with 10 bases lying between them. CDR1 is SGHVS and CDR2 is FQNEAQ in the germline V gene. This chain's CDR3 is CASSLGRQRSNQPQHF. Written as DNA, the CDR3 is TGTGCCAGCAGCTTAGGCAGGCAACGTAGCAATCAGCCCCAGCATTTT.

V is TRBV5-4 and J is TRBJ2-1; D gene uncertain. V gave up 0 bases and J gave up 0 bases, with 4 bases separating them. This CDR3 is built from 14 residues. Germline values: CDR1 SGHNT, CDR2 YYREEE (reference sequence). The CDR3 DNA sequence: TGTGCCAGCAGCTTGGCCAGCTCCTACAATGAGCAGTTCTTC. Residues: CASSLASSYNEQFF.

The J gene is TRBJ2-7, the V gene TRBV4-1, with D maybe TRBD1 (6 bases). The V end lost 1 base, the J end lost 3 bases, and 13 bases lay between the germline ends. CDR1 is MGHRA, CDR2 YSYEKL, per germline. The CDR3 extends over 15 amino acids. CDR3 amino acids: CASSQVSRGDYEQYF. CDR3 coding DNA: TGCGCCAGCAGCCAAGTATCCAGGGGAGACTACGAGCAGTACTTC.

V is TRBV27 and J is TRBJ1-1, with 7 nucleotides matching TRBD1. The V gene end was trimmed by 0 bases and the J gene end by 4 bases; junction bases not matched to a gene: 2. CDR1 is MNHEY, CDR2 SMNVEV, per germline (reference sequence). The CDR3 is made up of 14 amino acids. CDR3 sequence reads: CASSLSTGITEAFF. DNA of the CDR3: TGTGCCAGCAGTTTATCGACAGGGATCACTGAAGCTTTCTTT.

The chain couples TRBV18 to TRBJ1-1; TRBD1 might be the D (5 bases). Germline CDR1 KGHSH, CDR2 LQKENI. The CDR3 is 16 residues long. The V and J ends lost 3 bases and 1 base respectively, with 15 bases between them. The DNA for the CDR3 is TGTGCCAGCTCACCGCTGAGAACAGGCCCGAACACTGAAGCTTTCTTT. Protein: CASSPLRTGPNTEAFF.

This chain uses TRBV27 with TRBJ1-4; D is unresolved. Trimming removed 6 bases from V and 4 bases from J, with 9 bases in between. This CDR3 has 13 amino acids. Germline CDR1 MNHEY, CDR2 SMNVEV (reference sequence). This CDR3 is CASSLVFNEKLFF. The CDR3 DNA reads TGTGCCAGCAGCCTAGTTTTTAATGAAAAACTGTTTTTT.